These 25 T cell receptor beta chains were all obtained from the same sample, sequenced in a study of cytomegalovirus exposure and HLA in healthy donors. 60 Vbeta and 13 Jbeta primers were used in PCR. Measured with immunoSEQ multiplex PCR; TCRdb has only the in-frame clones, and not every one. The sample holds about 170,000 clones; 84% are singletons and the top ten take about 4.9%. The sample comprised PBMCs. Receptor source: a man between 18 and 35 years old in good health and CMV-seronegative.

This chain's CDR3 is CASKDSIQYEQYF. DNA of the CDR3: TGTGCCAGCAAGGACTCAATTCAATACGAGCAGTACTTC. The chain carries TRBV27 and TRBJ2-7, with D perhaps TRBD2 (5 bases). Trimming left V 7 bases short and J 4 bases short, with 14 bases between. Germline V CDR1 and CDR2: MNHEY, SMNVEV (reference sequence). This CDR3 spans 13 amino acids.

This chain links TRBV14 with TRBJ2-2; 8 bases map to TRBD1. The CDR3 consists of 16 residues. Germline values: CDR1 SGHDN, CDR2 FVKESK. The V gene end was trimmed by 3 bases and the J gene end by 3 bases; junction bases not matched to a gene: 6. CDR3 DNA: TGTGCCAGCAGCCAGGGGACAGGTCTTCACACCGGGGAGCTGTTTTTT. It translates to CASSQGTGLHTGELFF.

The gene calls are TRBV19 and TRBJ2-7; 10 bases are a match to TRBD2. The CDR3 is 14 residues long. J was trimmed by 3 bases and V by 2 bases; bases with no gene match: 1. The germline V gene encodes CDR1 LNHDA and CDR2 SQIVND (reference sequence). The CDR3 region is CASSILAGVYEQYF. The CDR3 region has the DNA TGTGCCAGTAGTATACTAGCGGGAGTCTACGAGCAGTACTTC.

The chain uses TRBV5-4 and TRBJ2-5; perhaps TRBD2 as D (6 bases). The CDR3 runs 11 residues. Trimming left V 0 bases short and J 12 bases short, with 9 bases between. Germline V gives CDR1 SGHNT, CDR2 YYREEE (reference sequence). As DNA, the CDR3 is TGTGCCAGCAGCTTGGGTGGGGAGGAGTACTTC. It encodes CASSLGGEEYF.

With respect to this clone: Compared with germline, one end of the junction differs, possibly owing to a read error. The chain is built from TRBV7-9 and TRBJ1-5; maybe TRBD1 (6 bases). The CDR3 totals 14 residues. Looked up from germline, CDR1 is SEHNR and CDR2 is FQNEAQ (reference sequence). CDR3 protein: CSSSKGGGYQPQHF. CDR3 nucleotides: TGTTCCAGCAGTAAAGGGGGGGGGTATCAGCCCCAGCATTTT.

V gene TRBV19 combines with J gene TRBJ2-7; 7 bases align to TRBD1. V was pared by 6 bases and J by 5 bases, with 7 bases of the junction left unmatched. CDR1 is LNHDA, CDR2 SQIVND, per germline (reference sequence). The CDR3 has 13 residues. The CDR3 region is CASSLKGQDEQYF. The CDR3 coding sequence is TGTGCCAGTAGCCTAAAAGGACAGGACGAGCAGTACTTC.

This sequence joins TRBV11-3 and TRBJ1-5; D gene ambiguous. V was pared by 5 bases and J by 7 bases, with 12 bases between. Germline V CDR1 and CDR2: SGHNT, YENEEA. This CDR3 comprises 13 residues. The CDR3 DNA reads TGTGCCAGCAGCCTAAGTCAACGCCAGCCCCAGCATTTT. It translates to CASSLSQRQPQHF.

The chain has TRBV6-4 and TRBJ1-1, with 9 nucleotides matching TRBD1. Trimming removed 6 bases from V and 3 bases from J; junction bases left unmatched: 2. This CDR3 has 13 amino acids. CDR1 and CDR2 (germline): MRHNA, SNTAGT. CDR3 residues: CASRDRGDTEAFF. Written as DNA, the CDR3 is TGTGCCAGCAGGGACAGGGGTGACACTGAAGCTTTCTTT.

The rearrangement links TRBV5-1 to TRBJ2-5, with 15 bases matching TRBD2. CDR3 length: 17 residues. V lost 4 bases, J lost 2 bases, and 6 bases stayed unmatched. Germline V CDR1 and CDR2: SGHRS, YFSETQ. CDR3 loop: CASSHGLAGGRQETQYF. Here the CDR3 DNA reads TGCGCCAGCAGCCACGGACTAGCGGGGGGGCGGCAAGAGACCCAGTACTTC. The variable domain in full, with the rest retrieved from reference TRBV5-1 and TRBJ2-5, is KAGVTQTPRYLIKTRGQQVTLSCSPISGHRSVSWYQQTPGQGLQFLFEYFSETQRNKGNFPGRFSGRQFSNSRSEMNVSTLELGDSALYLCASSHGLAGGRQETQYFGPGTRLLVL.

A remark on this clone: Germline is not matched at one junction end, which may reflect a read error. The V and J genes are TRBV7-9 and TRBJ2-7, with 11 bases fitting TRBD2. Germline CDR1 is SEHNR and CDR2 is FQNEAQ (reference sequence). The CDR3 spans 14 residues. In DNA, the CDR3 is TGTTCCAGCAGCCTCACTAGCGGGAGTTACGAGCAGTACTTC. Its translation: CSSSLTSGSYEQYF.

Points on this clone: The junction does not match germline at one end; this may be a read error. The genes are TRBV6-5 and TRBJ2-3; maybe TRBD2 (5 bases). CDR1 and CDR2 from the germline V gene are MNHEY and SVGAGI. This CDR3 has 13 amino acids. The CDR3 is CASSYRRGDRGDF. The CDR3 nucleotides are TGTGCCAGCAGTTACCGCCGGGGTGACCGTGGGGATTTT.

This clone occurred once. This sequence joins TRBV28 and TRBJ2-7; 9 bases agree with TRBD1. The CDR3 has 16 residues. The trim removed 7 bases at V and 2 bases at J, leaving 12 bases unmatched. Germline V lookup: CDR1 MDHEN, CDR2 SYDVKM. The CDR3 reads CASIPEGGDRAYEQYF. In DNA form, the CDR3 reads TGTGCCAGCATTCCTGAGGGTGGGGACAGGGCCTACGAGCAGTACTTC. The whole variable domain, filled in from reference TRBV28 and TRBJ2-7, reads DVKVTQSSRYLVKRTGEKVFLECVQDMDHENMFWYRQDPGLGLRLIYFSYDVKMKEKGDIPEGYSVSREKKERFSLILESASTNQTSMYLCASIPEGGDRAYEQYFGPGTRLTVT.

V is TRBV6-5 and J is TRBJ2-3; a weak D match, TRBD1 (6 bases). The CDR3 totals 14 residues. V gave up 8 bases and J gave up 5 bases, with 17 bases separating them. CDR1 is MNHEY and CDR2 is SVGAGI in the germline V gene. The chain's CDR3 is CASAGRGAGDTQYF. The CDR3 nucleotides read TGTGCCAGCGCTGGCAGGGGTGCGGGAGATACGCAGTATTTT.

For this clone: Other nucleotide sequences in the sample specify the same CDR3. The chain links TRBV9 to TRBJ2-2; TRBD2 aligns across 7 bases. The J segment lost 1 base and the V segment lost 0 bases, leaving 0 bases of the junction unmatched. The CDR3 is 15 amino acids. Germline V gene lookup returns CDR1 SGDLS and CDR2 YYNGEE. In DNA, the CDR3 is TGTGCCAGCAGCGTAGGGGGGGGGAACACCGGGGAGCTGTTTTTT. Encoded protein: CASSVGGGNTGELFF. The whole variable domain, remainder taken from reference TRBV9 and TRBJ2-2, is DSGVTQTPKHLITATGQRVTLRCSPRSGDLSVYWYQQSLDQGLQFLIQYYNGEERAKGNILERFSAQQFPDLHSELNLSSLELGDSALYFCASSVGGGNTGELFFGEGSRLTVL.

The chain uses TRBV19 and TRBJ2-6; D might be TRBD1 (6 bases). Germline values: CDR1 LNHDA, CDR2 SQIVND (reference sequence). V dropped 10 bases and J dropped 1 base, with 20 bases sitting between them. The CDR3 sequence is 17 residues long. The CDR3 loop is CATIGGAGQSGANVLTF. CDR3 bases: TGTGCCACAATAGGGGGAGCTGGTCAATCTGGGGCCAACGTCCTGACTTTC.

This chain uses TRBV18 with TRBJ1-1; possibly TRBD1 for D (5 bases). Germline V gene data show CDR1 as KGHSH and CDR2 as LQKENI. The CDR3 is made up of 13 amino acids. Deletions cut 6 bases from V and 2 bases from J, with 10 bases between. The CDR3 DNA sequence: TGTGCCAGCTCCACAGGAGAAAACACTGAAGCTTTCTTT. This codes for CASSTGENTEAFF.

The gene calls are TRBV9 and TRBJ2-1; 10 nucleotides match TRBD2. Germline CDR1 reads SGDLS; CDR2 reads YYNGEE. V dropped 0 bases and J dropped 8; count of bases not matched to a gene: 5. The CDR3 sequence is 15 residues long. The CDR3 DNA sequence: TGTGCCAGCAGCGTAGGGCTAGCGGGAGCCCATGAGCAGTTCTTC. Amino acids: CASSVGLAGAHEQFF.

CDR3 residues: CASSFQGPLLGYTF. The CDR3 DNA reads TGTGCCAGCAGCTTCCAGGGGCCACTTCTTGGCTACACCTTC. The chain is built from TRBV7-9 and TRBJ1-2; D possibly corresponds to TRBD1 (6 bases). The germline gives CDR1 SEHNR, CDR2 FQNEAQ (reference sequence). V dropped 3 bases and J dropped 7 bases, with 15 bases sitting between them. The CDR3 loop spans 14 amino acids. Full variable domain (remainder filled in from reference TRBV7-9 and TRBJ1-2): DTGVSQNPRHKITKRGQNVTFRCDPISEHNRLYWYRQTLGQGPEFLTYFQNEAQLEKSRLLSDRFSAERPKGSFSTLEIQRTEQGDSAMYLCASSFQGPLLGYTFGSGTRLTVV.

The chain recombines TRBV7-2 with TRBJ2-7; no firm D call. V lost 0 bases and J lost 0, with 6 bases in between. Per the germline V gene, CDR1 is SGHTA and CDR2 is FQGNSA. The CDR3 has 14 residues. CDR3 DNA: TGTGCCAGCAGCTTAGCCGGGTCCTCCTACGAGCAGTACTTC. Translating gives CASSLAGSSYEQYF. The full variable domain, rest sourced from reference TRBV7-2 and TRBJ2-7, is GAGVSQSPSNKVTEKGKDVELRCDPISGHTALYWYRQSLGQGLEFLIYFQGNSAPDKSGLPSDRFSAERTGGSVSTLTIQRTQQEDSAVYLCASSLAGSSYEQYFGPGTRLTVT.

This chain connects TRBV5-1 to TRBJ1-3; D call uncertain. Germline assignment: CDR1 SGHRS and CDR2 YFSETQ. This CDR3 contains 15 residues. V lost 4 bases and J lost 1, with 12 bases in between. Here the CDR3 reads CASSLTGGSGNTIYF. The CDR3 DNA reads TGCGCCAGCAGCCTCACTGGAGGGTCTGGAAACACCATATATTTT.

V gene TRBV6-1 combines with J gene TRBJ2-2; D unresolved. The CDR3 loop spans 13 amino acids. Trimming shortened V by 10 bases and J by 7 bases, and 16 bases separated the two germline ends. Looked up from germline, CDR1 is MNHNS and CDR2 is SASEGT. Written as DNA, the CDR3 is TGTGCCACCAAAAATCGACAAGGCGGGGAGCTGTTTTTT. This gives the protein CATKNRQGGELFF.

The chain links TRBV6-1 to TRBJ1-1, with 7 nucleotides matching TRBD1. Per germline, CDR1 MNHNS and CDR2 SASEGT. After removal of 6 bases from V and 1 base from J, the junction contained 5 bases not matched to a gene. CDR3 size: 14 residues. The CDR3 reads CASRYRGQNTEAFF. The CDR3 region has the DNA TGTGCCAGCAGGTACAGGGGACAGAACACTGAAGCTTTCTTT.

This chain uses TRBV4-1 with TRBJ2-7; D may be TRBD1 (6 bases). Germline V gene data show CDR1 as MGHRA and CDR2 as YSYEKL. V shed 4 bases and J shed 2 bases, with 15 bases lying between them. The CDR3 extends over 15 amino acids. CDR3 DNA: TGCGCCAGCAGCCGTACCGGGACAACCACCTACGAGCAGTACTTC. This codes for CASSRTGTTTYEQYF.

The chain uses TRBV28 and TRBJ1-6, with D perhaps matching TRBD1 (5 bases). V lost 2 bases, J lost 6 bases, and 14 bases lay in between. The CDR3 totals 16 residues. Per the germline V gene, CDR1 is MDHEN and CDR2 is SYDVKM. The CDR3 here is CASSLQGLATNSPLHF. The CDR3 nucleotides read TGTGCCAGCAGTTTACAGGGTCTGGCGACTAATTCACCCCTCCACTTT.

This clone was counted once. The gene calls are TRBV14 and TRBJ1-6; 9 bases map to TRBD1. Germline assignment: CDR1 SGHDN and CDR2 FVKESK. V lost 0 bases and J lost 10; bases outside the gene matches: 10. CDR3 length: 17 amino acids. The CDR3: CASSQDAGRQGVSPLHF. CDR3 DNA sequence: TGTGCCAGCAGCCAAGACGCGGGGAGACAGGGGGTCTCACCCCTCCACTTT.